The clone carrying this T cell receptor beta chain was picked up a small number of times. Its antigen remains unidentified. The data stem from a study of T cells after yellow fever vaccination. Notes on the study in general: Booster samples showed a return of most primary-vaccination clones (roughly 96% CD4, approximately 88% CD8).

CDR3 length equals 14 residues. The ends were cut back, 4 bases at V and 2 bases at J, with 11 bases in the middle. Germline CDR1 and CDR2: MGHRA and YSYEKL. TCRdb ran MiXCR on the 5' RACE reads and lists one entry per CDR3 protein. The sample shows approximately 510,000 distinct CDR3 sequences, roughly a fifth of them seen only once. This chain links TRBV4-1 with TRBJ2-5, with a tentative D call TRBD1 (6 bases). This sequence originates from a man in his late teens or twenties who received the YFV17D yellow fever vaccine. The sequencing here drew on PBMCs, taken about 20 days after the first yellow fever vaccination. CDR3 protein: CASSPWDIQETQYF. The CDR3 DNA reads as TGCGCCAGCAGCCCCTGGGACATTCAAGAGACCCAGTACTTC.